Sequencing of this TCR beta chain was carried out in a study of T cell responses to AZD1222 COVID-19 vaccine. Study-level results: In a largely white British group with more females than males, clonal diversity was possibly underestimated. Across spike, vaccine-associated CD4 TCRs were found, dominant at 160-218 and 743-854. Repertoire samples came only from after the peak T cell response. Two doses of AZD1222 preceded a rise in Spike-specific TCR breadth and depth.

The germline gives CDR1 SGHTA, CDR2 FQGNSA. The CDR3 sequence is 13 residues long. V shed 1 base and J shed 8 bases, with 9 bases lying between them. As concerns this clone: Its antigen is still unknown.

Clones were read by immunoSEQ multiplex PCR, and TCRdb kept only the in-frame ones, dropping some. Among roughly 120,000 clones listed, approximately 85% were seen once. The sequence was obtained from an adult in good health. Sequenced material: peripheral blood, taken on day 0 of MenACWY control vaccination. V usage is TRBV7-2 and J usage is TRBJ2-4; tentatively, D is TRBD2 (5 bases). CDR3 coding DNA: TGTGCCAGCAGCTTAGAGGTCGGGGACATTCAGTACTTC. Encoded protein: CASSLEVGDIQYF.